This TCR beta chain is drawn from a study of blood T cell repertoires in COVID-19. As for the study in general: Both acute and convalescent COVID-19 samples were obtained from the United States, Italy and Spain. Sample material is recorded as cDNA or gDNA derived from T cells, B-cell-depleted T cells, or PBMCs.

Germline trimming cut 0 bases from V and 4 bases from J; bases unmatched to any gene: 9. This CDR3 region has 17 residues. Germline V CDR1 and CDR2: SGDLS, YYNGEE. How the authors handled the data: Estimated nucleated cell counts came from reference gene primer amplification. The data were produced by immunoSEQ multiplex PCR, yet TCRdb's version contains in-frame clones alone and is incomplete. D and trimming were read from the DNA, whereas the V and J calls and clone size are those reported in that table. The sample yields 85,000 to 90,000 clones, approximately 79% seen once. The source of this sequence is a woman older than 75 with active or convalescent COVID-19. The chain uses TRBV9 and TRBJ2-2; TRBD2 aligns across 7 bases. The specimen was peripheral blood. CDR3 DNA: TGTGCCAGCAGCGTAGGGGGAGGGGCAGGGTCCACCGGGGAGCTGTTTTTT. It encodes CASSVGGGAGSTGELFF.